Listed here is a single TCR beta chain. What it binds is not known. This entry comes from a study of shared clonotypes between healthy human individuals. Germline V gene sequence: CDR1 SQVTM, CDR2 ANQGSEA. The CDR3 contains 17 residues. V lost 0 bases, J lost 3 bases, and 11 bases stayed unmatched. Measured with immunoSEQ multiplex PCR; TCRdb has only the in-frame clones, and not every one. The table has about 2.1 million clones, around 93% seen once. Naive-designated CD8 cells lacked CD45RO, were positively enriched for CCR7, and omitted terminally differentiated effector memory CD45RA+ cells. Findings and limits, study-wide: About 5% of naive CD4 clonotypes were shared across a handful of donors.

This receptor was identified in a young man in good health. Some clones in this sample may be carry-over from other donors' samples. The chain recombines TRBV29-1 with TRBJ1-1; 9 nucleotides agree with TRBD1. Sample: naive CD8+ T cells from PBMCs. CDR3 sequence: CSVEDPRTGGIDTEAFF. In DNA form, the CDR3 reads TGCAGCGTTGAAGATCCCCGCACAGGGGGCATTGACACTGAAGCTTTCTTT.